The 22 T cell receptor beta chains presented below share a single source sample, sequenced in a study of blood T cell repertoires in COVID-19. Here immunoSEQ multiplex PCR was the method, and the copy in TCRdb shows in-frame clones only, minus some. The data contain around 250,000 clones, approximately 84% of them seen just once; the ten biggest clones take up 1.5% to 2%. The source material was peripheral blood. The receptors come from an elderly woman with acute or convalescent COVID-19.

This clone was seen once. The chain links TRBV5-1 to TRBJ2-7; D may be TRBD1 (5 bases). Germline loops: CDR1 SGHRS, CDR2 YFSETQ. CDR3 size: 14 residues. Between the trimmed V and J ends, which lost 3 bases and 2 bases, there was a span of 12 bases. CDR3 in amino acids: CASSSSTAAYEQYF. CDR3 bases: TGCGCCAGCAGCTCGTCGACAGCCGCCTACGAGCAGTACTTC.

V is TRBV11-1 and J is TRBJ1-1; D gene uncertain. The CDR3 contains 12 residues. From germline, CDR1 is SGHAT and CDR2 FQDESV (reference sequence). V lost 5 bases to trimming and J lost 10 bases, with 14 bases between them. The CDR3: CASSTQVDRAFF. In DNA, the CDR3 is TGTGCCAGCAGCACTCAGGTGGATCGAGCTTTCTTT.

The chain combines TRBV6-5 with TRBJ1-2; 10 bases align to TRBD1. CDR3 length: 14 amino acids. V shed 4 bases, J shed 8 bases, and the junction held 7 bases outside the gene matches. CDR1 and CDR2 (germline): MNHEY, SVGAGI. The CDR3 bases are TGTGCCAGCAGTTTCGACAGGGGGCGAGGAGGCTACACCTTC. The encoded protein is CASSFDRGRGGYTF.

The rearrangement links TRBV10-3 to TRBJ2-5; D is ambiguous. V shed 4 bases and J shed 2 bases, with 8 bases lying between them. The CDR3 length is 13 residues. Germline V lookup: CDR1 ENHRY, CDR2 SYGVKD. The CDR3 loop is CAISAGAQETQYF. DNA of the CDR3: TGTGCCATCAGTGCAGGCGCGCAAGAGACCCAGTACTTC.

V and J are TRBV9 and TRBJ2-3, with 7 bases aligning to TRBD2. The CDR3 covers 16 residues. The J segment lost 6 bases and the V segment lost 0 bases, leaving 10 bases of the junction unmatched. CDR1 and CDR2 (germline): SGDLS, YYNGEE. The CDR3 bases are TGTGCCAGCAGCGTAGGTCCCAGCGGGACCACCGATACGCAGTATTTT. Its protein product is CASSVGPSGTTDTQYF.

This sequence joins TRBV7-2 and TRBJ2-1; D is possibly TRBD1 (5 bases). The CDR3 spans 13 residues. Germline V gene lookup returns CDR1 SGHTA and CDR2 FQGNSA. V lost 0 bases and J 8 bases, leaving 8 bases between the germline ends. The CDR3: CASSLATGYEQFF. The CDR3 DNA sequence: TGTGCCAGCAGCTTAGCCACAGGTTATGAGCAGTTCTTC.

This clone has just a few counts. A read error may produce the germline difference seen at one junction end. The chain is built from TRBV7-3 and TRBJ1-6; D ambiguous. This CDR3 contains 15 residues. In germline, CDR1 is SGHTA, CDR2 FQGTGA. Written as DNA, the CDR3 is TGTGCCACCAGCTCAACCGGTTACGGGTCTTCACCCCTCCACTTT. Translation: CATSSTGYGSSPLHF.

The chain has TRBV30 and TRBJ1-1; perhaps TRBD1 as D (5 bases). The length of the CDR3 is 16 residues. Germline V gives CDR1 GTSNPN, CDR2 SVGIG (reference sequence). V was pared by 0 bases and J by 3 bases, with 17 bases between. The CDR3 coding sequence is TGTGCCTGGAGTGTAACCTCCCCAGGGCGGTACACTGAAGCTTTCTTT. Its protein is CAWSVTSPGRYTEAFF.

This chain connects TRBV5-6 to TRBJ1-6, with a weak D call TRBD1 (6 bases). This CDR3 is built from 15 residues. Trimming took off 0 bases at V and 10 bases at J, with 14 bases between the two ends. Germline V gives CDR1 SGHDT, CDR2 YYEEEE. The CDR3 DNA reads TGTGCCAGCAGCTTGGTTGGGCAGGGGTTCTCACCCCTCCACTTT. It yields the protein CASSLVGQGFSPLHF.

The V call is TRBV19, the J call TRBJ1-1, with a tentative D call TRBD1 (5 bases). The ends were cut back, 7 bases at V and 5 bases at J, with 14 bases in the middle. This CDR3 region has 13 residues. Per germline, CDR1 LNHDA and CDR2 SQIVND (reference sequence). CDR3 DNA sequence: TGTGCCAGTATTGCCCGGGGGAAAACTGAAGCTTTCTTT. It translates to CASIARGKTEAFF. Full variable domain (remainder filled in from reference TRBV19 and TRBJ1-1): DGGITQSPKYLFRKEGQNVTLSCEQNLNHDAMYWYRQDPGQGLRLIYYSQIVNDFQKGDIAEGYSVSREKKESFPLTVTSAQKNPTAFYLCASIARGKTEAFFGQGTRLTVV.

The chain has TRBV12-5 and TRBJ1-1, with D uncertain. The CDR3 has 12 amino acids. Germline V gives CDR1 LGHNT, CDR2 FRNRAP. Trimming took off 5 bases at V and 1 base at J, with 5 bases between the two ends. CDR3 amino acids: CASGQANTEAFF. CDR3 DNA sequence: TGTGCTAGTGGTCAAGCGAACACTGAAGCTTTCTTT.

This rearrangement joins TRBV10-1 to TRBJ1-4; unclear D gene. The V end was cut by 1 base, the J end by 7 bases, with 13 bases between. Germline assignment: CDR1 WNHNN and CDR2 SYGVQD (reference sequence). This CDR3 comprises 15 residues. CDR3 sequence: CASSEFTRDSEKLFF. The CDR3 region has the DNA TGCGCCAGCAGTGAGTTTACGAGGGATTCTGAAAAACTGTTTTTT.

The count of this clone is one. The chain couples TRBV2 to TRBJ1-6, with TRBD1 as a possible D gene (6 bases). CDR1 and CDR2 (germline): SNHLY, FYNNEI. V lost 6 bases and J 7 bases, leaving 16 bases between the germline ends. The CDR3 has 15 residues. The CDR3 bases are TGTGCCAGCAGCCCGAGAGAGGACAGAAATTCACCCCTCCACTTT. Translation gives CASSPREDRNSPLHF. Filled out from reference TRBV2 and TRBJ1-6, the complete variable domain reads EPEVTQTPSHQVTQMGQEVILRCVPISNHLYFYWYRQILGQKVEFLVSFYNNEISEKSEIFDDQFSVERPDGSNFTLKIRSTKLEDSAMYFCASSPREDRNSPLHFGNGTRLTVT.

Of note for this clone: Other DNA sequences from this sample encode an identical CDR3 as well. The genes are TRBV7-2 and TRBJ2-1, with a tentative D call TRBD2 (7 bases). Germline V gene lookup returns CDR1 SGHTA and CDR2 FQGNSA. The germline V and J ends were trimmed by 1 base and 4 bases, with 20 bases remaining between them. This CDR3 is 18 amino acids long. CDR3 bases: TGTGCCAGCAGCTTAGTACCAGTAGGGGGGGCTGGGTACAATGAGCAGTTCTTC. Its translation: CASSLVPVGGAGYNEQFF.

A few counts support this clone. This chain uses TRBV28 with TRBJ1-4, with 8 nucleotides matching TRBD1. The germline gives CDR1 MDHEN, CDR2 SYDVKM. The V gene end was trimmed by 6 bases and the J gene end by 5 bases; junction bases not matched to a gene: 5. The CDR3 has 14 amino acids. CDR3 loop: CASRRTGKNEKLFF. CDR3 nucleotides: TGTGCCAGCAGGCGGACAGGGAAGAATGAAAAACTGTTTTTT.

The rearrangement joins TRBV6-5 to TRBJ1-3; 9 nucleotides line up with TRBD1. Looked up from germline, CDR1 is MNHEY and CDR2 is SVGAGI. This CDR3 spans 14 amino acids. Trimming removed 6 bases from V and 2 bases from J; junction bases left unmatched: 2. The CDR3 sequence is CASSRDRAGNTIYF. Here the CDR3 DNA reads TGTGCCAGCAGCCGGGACAGGGCTGGAAACACCATATATTTT.

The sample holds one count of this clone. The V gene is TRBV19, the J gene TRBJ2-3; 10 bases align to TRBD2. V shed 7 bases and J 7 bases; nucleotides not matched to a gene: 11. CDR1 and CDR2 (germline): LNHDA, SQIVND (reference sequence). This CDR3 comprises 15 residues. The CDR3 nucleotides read TGTGCCAGTAAGGTCTCAGCGGGGGGGGTGAATACGCAGTATTTT. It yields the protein CASKVSAGGVNTQYF.

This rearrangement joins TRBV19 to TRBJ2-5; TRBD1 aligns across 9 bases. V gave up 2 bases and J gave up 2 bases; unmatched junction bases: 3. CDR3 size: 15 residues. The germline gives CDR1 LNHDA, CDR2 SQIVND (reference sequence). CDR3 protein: CASSIFGQGQETQYF. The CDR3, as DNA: TGTGCCAGTAGTATATTCGGACAGGGGCAAGAGACCCAGTACTTC.

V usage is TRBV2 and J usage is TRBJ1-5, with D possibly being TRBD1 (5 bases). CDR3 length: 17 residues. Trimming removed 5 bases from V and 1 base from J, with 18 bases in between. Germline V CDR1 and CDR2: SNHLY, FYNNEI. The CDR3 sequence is CASSRDGGSLSNQPQHF. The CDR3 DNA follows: TGTGCCAGCAGTCGAGACGGGGGAAGTTTAAGCAATCAGCCCCAGCATTTT.

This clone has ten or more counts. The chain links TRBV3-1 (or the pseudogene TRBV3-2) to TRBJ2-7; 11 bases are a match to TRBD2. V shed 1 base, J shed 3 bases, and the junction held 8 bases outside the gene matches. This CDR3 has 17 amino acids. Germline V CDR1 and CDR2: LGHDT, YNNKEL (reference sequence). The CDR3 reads CASSQVWASGGHYEQYF. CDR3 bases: TGTGCCAGCAGCCAAGTTTGGGCTAGCGGGGGGCACTACGAGCAGTACTTC.

Written as DNA, the CDR3 is TGTGCCAGCAGCTTGGGGGGACAGGGGGCTGCCTACGAGCAGTACTTC. It specifies CASSLGGQGAAYEQYF. The V and J genes are TRBV5-4 and TRBJ2-7; 12 bases line up with TRBD1. V shed 0 bases, J shed 2 bases, and the junction held 3 bases outside the gene matches. This CDR3 region has 16 residues. From germline, CDR1 is SGHNT and CDR2 YYREEE (reference sequence).

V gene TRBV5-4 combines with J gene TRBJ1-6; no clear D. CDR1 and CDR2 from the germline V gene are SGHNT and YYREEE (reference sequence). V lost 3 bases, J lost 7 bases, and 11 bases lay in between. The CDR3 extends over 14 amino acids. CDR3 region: CASSSSEQNSPLHF. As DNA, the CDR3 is TGTGCCAGCAGCTCCTCGGAACAGAATTCACCCCTCCACTTT.